This entry is about one TCR beta chain. TCRdb keeps only in-frame clones here, not all; method: immunoSEQ multiplex PCR. The sample has more than 65,000 clones; 93% are singletons. The data belong to a study of technical replicates of blood from four donors. Trimming took 4 bases from V and 4 from J; bases not matched to a gene: 5. The CDR3 totals 14 residues. From germline, CDR1 is WSHSY and CDR2 SAAADI. The chain links TRBV10-2 to TRBJ2-7, with 9 bases fitting TRBD1. The sequenced sample consisted of T cells isolated from PBMCs. This TCR came from a human donor in good health. The CDR3 is CASSAGQGEYEQYF. The CDR3 DNA reads as TGCGCCAGCAGTGCGGGACAGGGAGAATACGAGCAGTACTTC.